This T cell receptor (beta chain) appears in the sequencing data of a study of PD-L1 blockade in urothelial cancer. Study information: Every 3 weeks, patients received intravenous atezolizumab 1,200 mg, beginning 2014.

V shed 4 bases and J 2 bases; nucleotides not matched to a gene: 8. The CDR3 extends over 16 amino acids. Germline CDR1 and CDR2: SGHAT and FQNNGV. What went into each PCR as a spike was synthetic TCR analog templates. Produced via immunoSEQ multiplex PCR; TCRdb's table is partial and in-frame only. Counted here are about 130,000 clones, around 88% occurring once; the ten biggest clones make up around 2.4%. Time point here: peripheral blood 6 weeks after treatment start. The sequencing used PBMCs, collected around atezolizumab (anti-PD-L1) treatment. The chain couples TRBV11-2 to TRBJ2-1, with 7 bases aligning to TRBD1. This receptor was taken from a man in his forties or fifties with urothelial cancer. CDR3 sequence: CASSSSDRATYNEQFF. The CDR3 DNA reads TGTGCCAGCAGCTCCTCCGACAGGGCCACCTACAATGAGCAGTTCTTC.